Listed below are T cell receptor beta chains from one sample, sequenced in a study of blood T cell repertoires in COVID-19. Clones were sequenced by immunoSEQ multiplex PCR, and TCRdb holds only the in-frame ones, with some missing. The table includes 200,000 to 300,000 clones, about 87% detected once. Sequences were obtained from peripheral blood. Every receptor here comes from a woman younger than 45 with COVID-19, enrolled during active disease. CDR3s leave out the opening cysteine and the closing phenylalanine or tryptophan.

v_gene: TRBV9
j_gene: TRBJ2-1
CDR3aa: ASSGTSGEYNEQF

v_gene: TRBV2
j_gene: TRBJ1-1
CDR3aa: ASSELGQQNLNTEAF

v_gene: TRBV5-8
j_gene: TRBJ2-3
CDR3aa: ASSLGQSSTDTQY

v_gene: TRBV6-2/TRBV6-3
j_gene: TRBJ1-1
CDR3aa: ASSSTVGGMNTEAF

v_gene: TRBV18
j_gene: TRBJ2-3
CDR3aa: ASSRARSEDTQY

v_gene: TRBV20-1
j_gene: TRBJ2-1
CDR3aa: SASRREGRTYNEQF

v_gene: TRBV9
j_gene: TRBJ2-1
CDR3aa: ASSVGRGAYNEQF

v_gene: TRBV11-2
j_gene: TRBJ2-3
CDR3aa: ASSFLRAGGGVGTQY

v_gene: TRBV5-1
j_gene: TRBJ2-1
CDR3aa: ASSTGLAGGPSSYNEQF

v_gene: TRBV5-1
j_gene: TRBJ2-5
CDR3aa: ASGTSGEGGQY